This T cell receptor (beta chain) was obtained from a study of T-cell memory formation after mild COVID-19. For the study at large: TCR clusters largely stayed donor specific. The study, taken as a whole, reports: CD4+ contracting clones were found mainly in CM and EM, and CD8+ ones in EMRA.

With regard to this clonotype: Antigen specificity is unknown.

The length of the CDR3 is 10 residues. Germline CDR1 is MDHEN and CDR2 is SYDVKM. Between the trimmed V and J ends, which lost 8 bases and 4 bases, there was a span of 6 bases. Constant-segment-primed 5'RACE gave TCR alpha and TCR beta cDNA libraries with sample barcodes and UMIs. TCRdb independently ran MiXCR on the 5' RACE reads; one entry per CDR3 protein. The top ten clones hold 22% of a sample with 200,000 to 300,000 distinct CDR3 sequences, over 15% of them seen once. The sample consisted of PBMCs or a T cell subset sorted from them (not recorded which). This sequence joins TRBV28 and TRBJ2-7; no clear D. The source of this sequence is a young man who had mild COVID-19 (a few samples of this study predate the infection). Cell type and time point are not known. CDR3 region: CASGQYEQYV. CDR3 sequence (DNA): TGTGCCAGCGGGCAATACGAGCAGTACGTC.